The clone carrying this T cell receptor beta chain occurred once. With 3 bases removed from V and 4 bases from J, the gap between germline ends came to 10 bases. The CDR3 is made up of 14 amino acids. CDR1 is MGHDK, CDR2 SYGVNS, per germline. These data are taken from a study of blood T cell repertoires in COVID-19. Across the whole study: COVID-19 samples collected from the United States, Italy and Spain covered acute and convalescent phases. PBMCs, B-cell-depleted T cells, or T cells provided the cDNA or gDNA that made up the material.

Study processing details: Amplification with reference gene primers provided the estimates of nucleated cell counts. Data came from immunoSEQ multiplex PCR; TCRdb stores just in-frame clones and leaves some out. D and trimming were read from the DNA, whereas the V and J calls and clone size are those reported in that table. Among about 130,000 clones listed, about 80% were seen once. The V call is TRBV25-1, the J call TRBJ1-3; D is unresolved. The specimen sequenced was peripheral blood. The source is a woman in her sixties or seventies with acute or convalescent COVID-19. This CDR3 is CASSDWQVGNTIYF. CDR3 sequence (DNA): TGTGCCAGCAGTGACTGGCAGGTGGGAAACACCATATATTTT.